Detailed here is one T cell receptor (beta chain). These data originate in a study of blood T cell repertoires in COVID-19. Study-level information: Nucleic acid was either cDNA or gDNA, and it came from T cells, B-cell-depleted T cells, or PBMCs.

Per the original data handling: The assay estimated nucleated cells by amplifying reference gene primers. Clones were read by immunoSEQ multiplex PCR, and TCRdb kept only the in-frame ones, dropping some. V, J and clone size were drawn from that table, and D and trimming were deduced from the DNA. The sample shows 40,000 to 50,000 clones, about nine tenths of them seen only once. The clonotype comes from a man aged 65-85 years with acute or convalescent COVID-19. Sequencing was performed on peripheral blood.

The CDR3 DNA follows: TGTGCCAGCAGGGGACAGGGGACGGGGTCACCCCTCCACTTT. As protein: CASRGQGTGSPLHF. The chain couples TRBV2 to TRBJ1-6; 10 nucleotides line up with TRBD1. Germline V CDR1 and CDR2: SNHLY, FYNNEI. The CDR3 has 14 amino acids. J was trimmed by 10 bases and V by 6 bases; bases with no gene match: 6.